The entry below gives a single T cell receptor (beta chain) sequence along with its context. This sample was included in a study of cytomegalovirus exposure and HLA in healthy donors. In the PCR, 60 Vbeta and 13 Jbeta primers were used. TCRdb's copy holds only in-frame clones and misses some; the assay was immunoSEQ multiplex PCR. The sample shows 150,000 or so clones, roughly 79% of them seen only once. There are 14 residues in the CDR3. Germline assignment: CDR1 SGHNT and CDR2 YYREEE (reference sequence). V trimming: 4 bases; J trimming: 3 bases; junction bases outside the gene matches: 5. The sample consisted of PBMCs. The V gene is TRBV5-4, the J gene TRBJ1-2; TRBD1 matches 8 bases. The receptor's source is a woman in her forties or fifties in good health and CMV-seropositive. CDR3 loop: CASSGPDRDYGYTF. For the CDR3, the DNA is TGTGCCAGCAGCGGGCCGGACAGGGACTATGGCTACACCTTC.